Listed here are 30 T cell receptor beta chains from one sample, sequenced in a study of PD-1 blockade in classical Hodgkin lymphoma (TCRdb year 2020). The library was built by means of the immunoSEQ multiplex PCR assay. Not all clones reach the TCRdb copy of this immuneACCESS table, which keeps in-frame sequences only. Checked studies attribute under half of the gap to unresolved V genes and leave the rest unexplained. The sample profile shows nearly 5,500 clones; around 85% of them were found once. The leading ten clones occupy around 20% of the sample. Read against the paper, the sample's time point label means: newly diagnosed, previously untreated cHL patient sample. Magnetic negative selection with a Miltenyi CD8+ T cell isolation kit was used to purify CD8+ T cells from thawed PBMCs. Sequencing used CD8+ T cells from blood. The receptors originated from a human donor with classical Hodgkin lymphoma.

V and J are TRBV7-8 and TRBJ2-1; D is possibly TRBD1 (5 bases). This CDR3 has 15 amino acids. Trimming removed 4 bases from V and 7 bases from J, with 17 bases in between. Germline V gene lookup returns CDR1 SGHVS and CDR2 FQNEAQ. The CDR3 sequence: CASSYEQYPGNEQFF. The DNA for the CDR3 is TGTGCCAGCAGCTACGAGCAGTACCCAGGGAATGAGCAGTTCTTC.

V usage is TRBV6-4 and J usage is TRBJ2-3; TRBD2 agrees at 11 bases. The V segment lost 6 bases and the J segment 0 bases; nucleotides outside the gene matches: 2. CDR1 and CDR2 (germline): MRHNA, SNTAGT. The CDR3 has 15 amino acids. Written as DNA, the CDR3 is TGTGCCAGCAGCTGGACTAGCGGGAGCACAGATACGCAGTATTTT. Its translation: CASSWTSGSTDTQYF.

The DNA of the CDR3 is TGCGCCAGCAGCTTGGCCCTCATGAAGAACACTGAAGCTTTCTTT. Its translation is CASSLALMKNTEAFF. The chain combines TRBV5-1 with TRBJ1-1; D remains ambiguous. Germline CDR1 SGHRS, CDR2 YFSETQ. The CDR3 consists of 15 residues. V dropped 0 bases and J dropped 1 base, with 10 bases sitting between them.

The V gene is TRBV7-6, the J gene TRBJ2-5, with 14 bases fitting TRBD2. The length of the CDR3 is 17 residues. Germline CDR1 and CDR2: SGHVS and FNYEAQ. J lost 5 bases, V lost 6 bases, and 11 bases had no gene match. DNA for the CDR3: TGTGCCAGCAGATTGACTAGCGGGAGGGCCTATATCGAGACCCAGTACTTC. It specifies CASRLTSGRAYIETQYF.

The genes are TRBV5-1 and TRBJ2-5; no reliable D call. The CDR3 is 15 amino acids. V dropped 3 bases and J dropped 5 bases, with 17 bases sitting between them. Germline CDR1 reads SGHRS; CDR2 reads YFSETQ. This chain's CDR3 is CASSCPSRPGETQYF. CDR3 coding DNA: TGCGCCAGCAGCTGCCCGTCTCGACCTGGGGAGACCCAGTACTTC. Supplemented by reference TRBV5-1 and TRBJ2-5, the full variable domain reads KAGVTQTPRYLIKTRGQQVTLSCSPISGHRSVSWYQQTPGQGLQFLFEYFSETQRNKGNFPGRFSGRQFSNSRSEMNVSTLELGDSALYLCASSCPSRPGETQYFGPGTRLLVL.

The chain joins TRBV25-1 to TRBJ2-1, with 12 bases identical to TRBD2. The germline gives CDR1 MGHDK, CDR2 SYGVNS. This CDR3 contains 16 residues. The junction had 7 bases not matched to a gene; V was cut back by 5 bases and J by 5 bases. The CDR3 loop is CASSPRLAGAHNEQFF. The CDR3 nucleotides read TGTGCCAGCAGTCCCAGACTAGCGGGAGCCCACAATGAGCAGTTCTTC.

The genes are TRBV11-3 and TRBJ2-1; 10 positions match TRBD2. Germline V CDR1 and CDR2: SGHNT, YENEEA. There are 14 residues in the CDR3. V dropped 5 bases and J dropped 6; count of bases not matched to a gene: 4. CDR3 coding DNA: TGTGCCAGCAGCAGCGGGGGGGAGGTCAATGAGCAGTTCTTC. It translates to CASSSGGEVNEQFF.

This rearrangement joins TRBV7-8 to TRBJ1-2; D is uncertain. Germline lookup yields CDR1 SGHVS and CDR2 FQNEAQ. The CDR3 covers 17 residues. Between the trimmed V and J ends, which lost 5 bases and 4 bases, there was a span of 23 bases. As DNA, the CDR3 is TGTGCCAGCAGCGAACGTAAGGAGGTTCCCCCGTCCTATGGCTACACCTTC. It specifies CASSERKEVPPSYGYTF.

This clone was counted once. The gene calls are TRBV13 and TRBJ2-1, with 14 nucleotides matching TRBD2. Unmatched junction bases numbered 6, after V lost 3 bases and J lost 8 bases. The CDR3 consists of 16 residues. The V gene's germline CDR1 is PRHDT and CDR2 FYEKMQ (reference sequence). This chain's CDR3 is CASSFPGTSGSHEQFF. The CDR3 DNA reads TGTGCCAGCAGCTTCCCGGGGACTAGCGGGAGTCATGAGCAGTTCTTC. Variable domain in full (rest from reference TRBV13 and TRBJ2-1): AAGVIQSPRHLIKEKRETATLKCYPIPRHDTVYWYQQGPGQDPQFLISFYEKMQSDKGSIPDRFSAQQFSDYHSELNMSSLELGDSALYFCASSFPGTSGSHEQFFGPGTRLTVL.

This chain joins TRBV19 and TRBJ2-1; TRBD2 agrees at 8 bases. Trimming at V came to 7 bases and at J to 0 bases, leaving 5 bases not matched to a gene. CDR3 size: 15 residues. Germline values: CDR1 LNHDA, CDR2 SQIVND (reference sequence). The CDR3 is CASKVAGSSYNEQFF. In nucleotides, the CDR3 is TGTGCCAGTAAGGTAGCGGGGAGCTCCTACAATGAGCAGTTCTTC.

The V gene is TRBV27, the J gene TRBJ2-1; 9 nucleotides align to TRBD2. Germline CDR1 and CDR2: MNHEY and SMNVEV (reference sequence). CDR3 length: 15 residues. The trim removed 3 bases at V and 7 bases at J, leaving 7 bases unmatched. In nucleotides, the CDR3 is TGTGCCAGCAGTTTTCCGGCTAGCGGGAAGAATGAGCAGTTCTTC. Amino acids: CASSFPASGKNEQFF.

The chain joins TRBV19 to TRBJ2-7; weak D call: TRBD2 (5 bases). This CDR3 has 14 residues. Germline assignment: CDR1 LNHDA and CDR2 SQIVND (reference sequence). The V gene lost 5 bases and the J gene lost 3 bases, with 14 bases spanning the gap. CDR3 DNA: TGTGCCAGTAGTCCATGGACTGGATTCTACGAGCAGTACTTC. As protein: CASSPWTGFYEQYF.

The sample holds one count of this clone. The chain has TRBV10-2 and TRBJ1-5, with 7 bases that match TRBD1. The V segment lost 10 bases and the J segment 1 base; nucleotides outside the gene matches: 4. The germline V gene has CDR1 WSHSY and CDR2 SAAADI. This CDR3 has 13 residues. DNA for the CDR3: TGCGCCACCAAAGGGGGCAGCAATCAGCCCCAGCATTTT. The encoded protein is CATKGGSNQPQHF.

The rearrangement joins TRBV27 to TRBJ2-7; D is unresolved. Trimming pared 6 bases from V and 2 bases from J, leaving 14 bases between. This CDR3 region has 14 residues. CDR1 and CDR2 (germline): MNHEY, SMNVEV (reference sequence). The CDR3 DNA sequence: TGTGCCAGCAGAAGCGACCAGGCGACCTACGAGCAGTACTTC. Translating it yields CASRSDQATYEQYF.

V is TRBV18 and J is TRBJ2-5; the D gene is possibly TRBD1 (6 bases). Germline values: CDR1 KGHSH, CDR2 LQKENI. The CDR3 contains 14 residues. Trimming shortened V by 1 base and J by 0 bases, and 6 bases separated the two germline ends. The CDR3 DNA reads as TGTGCCAGCTCACCACGGACAGACCAAGAGACCCAGTACTTC. It yields the protein CASSPRTDQETQYF.

The chain is built from TRBV19 and TRBJ2-1; 9 bases line up with TRBD2. Germline CDR1 is LNHDA and CDR2 is SQIVND (reference sequence). CDR3 length equals 18 residues. V shed 1 base, J shed 2 bases, and the junction held 9 bases outside the gene matches. CDR3 in amino acids: CASSIGQLAGSTYNEQFF. The CDR3 DNA sequence: TGTGCCAGTAGTATAGGGCAGCTAGCGGGAAGCACCTACAATGAGCAGTTCTTC.

The rearrangement uses TRBV10-1 and TRBJ2-1; 10 bases line up with TRBD1. The CDR3 contains 15 residues. Germline V CDR1 and CDR2: WNHNN, SYGVQD (reference sequence). The V gene end was trimmed by 5 bases and the J gene end by 8 bases; junction bases not matched to a gene: 9. CDR3 sequence: CASSSGTGEVDEQFF. The CDR3 DNA reads TGCGCCAGCAGTTCCGGGACAGGGGAGGTCGATGAGCAGTTCTTC.

A word on this clone: Other DNA sequences in the same sample also yield this CDR3. The rearrangement links TRBV6-4 to TRBJ2-3; perhaps TRBD2 as D (6 bases). CDR3 length: 13 amino acids. The germline V and J ends were trimmed by 5 bases and 0 bases, with 6 bases remaining between them. Germline V gene data show CDR1 as MRHNA and CDR2 as SNTAGT. The CDR3 region has the DNA TGTGCCAGCAGTAGCGGGAGCACAGATACGCAGTATTTT. Translated: CASSSGSTDTQYF.

The chain is built from TRBV7-7 and TRBJ2-1, with D possibly TRBD2 on 5 matching bases. Trimming left V 1 base short and J 6 bases short, with 13 bases between. Germline CDR1 is SSHAT and CDR2 is FNYEAQ (reference sequence). CDR3 length equals 15 residues. CDR3 protein: CASSLGLAQTNEQFF. The CDR3 bases are TGTGCCAGCAGCTTAGGGCTAGCCCAAACCAATGAGCAGTTCTTC.

This rearrangement joins TRBV25-1 to TRBJ2-3; 9 nucleotides match TRBD2. V gave up 3 bases and J gave up 4 bases; unmatched junction bases: 11. Germline CDR1 reads MGHDK; CDR2 reads SYGVNS. The CDR3 has 17 amino acids. Written as DNA, the CDR3 is TGTGCCAGCAGTGAGCCCAACGAGCGGGAGGTATCAGATACGCAGTATTTT. This sequence encodes CASSEPNEREVSDTQYF.

The chain is built from TRBV6-4 and TRBJ1-4, with no clear D. V shed 2 bases and J shed 4 bases, with 5 bases lying between them. The germline CDR1 and CDR2 sequences are MRHNA and SNTAGT. The CDR3 is 13 residues long. CDR3 DNA: TGTGCCAGCAGTGACGGCGATAATGAAAAACTGTTTTTT. Amino acid sequence: CASSDGDNEKLFF.

This chain connects TRBV25-1 to TRBJ2-3, with D possibly matching TRBD2 (5 bases). Between the trimmed V and J ends, which lost 4 bases and 5 bases, there was a span of 10 bases. The CDR3 sequence is 13 residues long. In germline, CDR1 is MGHDK, CDR2 SYGVNS. DNA for the CDR3: TGTGCCAGCAGTGGGCAGGAGGAAGATACGCAGTATTTT. As protein: CASSGQEEDTQYF. The whole variable domain, remainder taken from reference TRBV25-1 and TRBJ2-3, is EADIYQTPRYLVIGTGKKITLECSQTMGHDKMYWYQQDPGMELHLIHYSYGVNSTEKGDLSSESTVSRIRTEHFPLTLESARPSHTSQYLCASSGQEEDTQYFGPGTRLTVL.

The chain uses TRBV12-5 and TRBJ1-2; D is perhaps TRBD1 (6 bases). Germline V gene data show CDR1 as LGHNT and CDR2 as FRNRAP. V lost 5 bases to trimming and J lost 6 bases, with 10 bases between them. The CDR3 totals 12 residues. In nucleotides, the CDR3 is TGTGCTAGTGGTCCTGGACAGCATGGCTACACCTTC. It codes for CASGPGQHGYTF.

V is TRBV7-7 and J is TRBJ2-7; perhaps TRBD1 as D (5 bases). The V and J ends lost 1 base and 7 bases respectively, with 17 bases between them. The CDR3 totals 15 residues. Per the germline V gene, CDR1 is SSHAT and CDR2 is FNYEAQ (reference sequence). The CDR3 region has the DNA TGTGCCAGCAGCTTAGGGATAGACAGTGTATGGGAGCAGTACTTC. Encoded protein: CASSLGIDSVWEQYF.

The chain carries TRBV5-7 and TRBJ2-3; D not resolved. TRBV5-7 is an open reading frame, and its role is uncertain. V gave up 1 base and J gave up 6 bases, with 15 bases separating them. The CDR3 loop spans 15 amino acids. CDR3 residues: CASSLLVPDFDTQYF. For the CDR3, the DNA is TGTGCCAGCAGCTTGCTAGTCCCCGATTTCGATACGCAGTATTTT.

The chain uses TRBV7-9 and TRBJ2-7, with D possibly TRBD1 on 6 matching bases. Germline V gene sequence: CDR1 SEHNR, CDR2 FQNEAQ (reference sequence). The CDR3 has 15 amino acids. Between the trimmed V and J ends, which lost 1 base and 2 bases, there was a span of 12 bases. In DNA, the CDR3 is TGTGCCAGCAGCTTAGACAGGGCACCCGCCTACGAGCAGTACTTC. Protein sequence: CASSLDRAPAYEQYF.

The V call is TRBV7-8, the J call TRBJ2-3; D gene ambiguous. V lost 1 base, J lost 4 bases, and 9 bases lay in between. Per the germline V gene, CDR1 is SGHVS and CDR2 is FQNEAQ. The CDR3 consists of 14 residues. The CDR3: CASSLGGVPDTQYF. For the CDR3, the DNA is TGTGCCAGCAGCTTAGGTGGGGTCCCAGATACGCAGTATTTT.

The J gene is TRBJ2-2, the V gene TRBV11-2; maybe TRBD1 (5 bases). The CDR3 loop spans 15 amino acids. Germline CDR1 reads SGHAT; CDR2 reads FQNNGV. Trimming left V 2 bases short and J 3 bases short, with 10 bases between. The CDR3 DNA is TGTGCCAGCAGCTTATCCCGGACATACACCGGGGAGCTGTTTTTT. Amino acid sequence: CASSLSRTYTGELFF.

The J gene is TRBJ2-7, the V gene TRBV6-5; no reliable D call. In germline, CDR1 is MNHEY, CDR2 SVGAGI. There are 15 residues in the CDR3. Trimming pared 0 bases from V and 1 base from J, leaving 10 bases between. The CDR3 region has the DNA TGTGCCAGCAGTTACTCGGTTGGCGGTTCCTACGAGCAGTACTTC. Translated, it gives CASSYSVGGSYEQYF.

The V call is TRBV7-2, the J call TRBJ2-6; 12 bases are a match to TRBD2. The CDR3 loop spans 19 amino acids. With 2 bases clipped from V and 2 bases from J, the junction kept 7 bases outside the gene matches. Germline V gene data show CDR1 as SGHTA and CDR2 as FQGNSA. The CDR3: CASSLFPSGRAAGANVLTF. CDR3 nucleotide sequence: TGTGCCAGCAGCTTATTTCCTAGCGGGAGGGCCGCTGGGGCCAACGTCCTGACTTTC.